The rows below give T cell receptor beta chains drawn from one sample of a study of cytomegalovirus exposure and HLA in healthy donors. Profiling relied on immunoSEQ multiplex PCR, and the TCRdb table lists in-frame clones only, not all of them. The sample lists 95,000 to 150,000 clones; 15% to 17% were seen once. Sequencing used PBMCs. These TCRs come from a woman aged 18-29 years in good health and CMV-seronegative. Each CDR3 is given with its conserved first and last residue. A D gene is named only where the DNA matches it firmly. Expanded clones are given a class, and other clones once, few, many or no size at all.

.	TRBV2	TRBJ2-5	TRBD1	TGTGCCAGCAGTGCCTTGCAGGGGGCGAAGGAAGAGACCCAGTACTTC	CASSALQGAKEETQYF
few	TRBV2	TRBJ2-7	.	TGTGCCAGCAGTCCAGGTCCAGGCACCTACGAGCAGTACTTC	CASSPGPGTYEQYF
.	TRBV10-3	TRBJ1-2	TRBD1	TGTGCCATCAGTAGGGGACAGACCGTGACGGATGGCTACACCTTC	CAISRGQTVTDGYTF
few	TRBV5-8	TRBJ1-5	TRBD1	TGTGCCAGCAGCTTGGCCCTGGGACAGAGCAATCAGCCCCAGCATTTT	CASSLALGQSNQPQHF
.	TRBV4-1	TRBJ2-7	.	TGCGCCAGCAGCTCCCCCGTTGGCCTGTACTTC	CASSSPVGLYF
.	TRBV19	TRBJ1-2	.	TGTGCCAGTAGTATCGGACAGAGCTATGGCTACACCTTC	CASSIGQSYGYTF
.	TRBV18	TRBJ1-2	TRBD1	TGTGCCAGCTCACCACCGGGGGGGACAGGGAGGTACGGCTACACCTTC	CASSPPGGTGRYGYTF
few	TRBV5-4	TRBJ2-1	.	TGTGCCAGCAGCTTCAGGCAGGGGGGTGATGAGCAGTTCTTC	CASSFRQGGDEQFF
.	TRBV11-2	TRBJ2-5	TRBD2	TGTGCCAGCAGCTTTAGCGGGAGATTGGAGACCCAGTACTTC	CASSFSGRLETQYF
few	TRBV2	TRBJ2-7	.	TGTGCCAGCAGTGAAACCCCCGGTATCTACGAGCAGTACTTC	CASSETPGIYEQYF
few	TRBV2	TRBJ1-2	.	TGTGCCAGCAGCCCCGGGCAGGGTTTGGAAGGCTACACCTTC	CASSPGQGLEGYTF
few	TRBV28	TRBJ2-4	.	TGTGCCAGCAGCCCACTAATAGCCAAAAACATTCAGTACTTC	CASSPLIAKNIQYF
few	TRBV5-1	TRBJ1-4	.	TGCGCCAGCAGCTTGGGGCAGGGCAAGAATGAAAAACTGTTTTTT	CASSLGQGKNEKLFF
few	TRBV28	TRBJ2-1	TRBD2	TGTGCCAGCAGACCTATGACTAGCGGGATAACTTTTGAGCAGTTCTTC	CASRPMTSGITFEQFF
few	TRBV11-3	TRBJ2-2	TRBD2	TGTGCCAGCAGCCAGCTAGCGGGTCCCACCGGGGAGCTGTTTTTT	CASSQLAGPTGELFF
few	TRBV29-1	TRBJ1-1	.	TGCAGCGTTGAAGAAAGGGGGTTGGGGTTCTTT	CSVEERGLGFF
.	TRBV27	TRBJ1-2	.	TGTGCCAGCAGGGACAGAGCGGCTGATCGGGGCTACACCTTC	CASRDRAADRGYTF
few	TRBV9	TRBJ1-5	.	TGTGCCAGCAGCGCGGCCAGGGATAGCAATCAGCCCCAGCATTTT	CASSAARDSNQPQHF
.	TRBV27	TRBJ2-1	.	TGTGCCAGCAGTTTATTCCCTGTGAATGAGCAGTTCTTC	CASSLFPVNEQFF
few	TRBV19	TRBJ1-5	.	TGTGCCAGTACCCTCGGCAGTTGGGAGGGACAGCCCCAGCATTTT	CASTLGSWEGQPQHF
.	TRBV2	TRBJ1-5	.	TGTGCCAGCAGTGTGGATTCGGGGGTTCTTAATCAGCCCCAGCATTTT	CASSVDSGVLNQPQHF
few	TRBV7-3	TRBJ2-3	TRBD2	TGTGCCAGCAGCTCCGGGACTAGCGGGGGGTCTACGCAGTATTTT	CASSSGTSGGSTQYF
.	TRBV5-4	TRBJ2-1	.	TGTGCCAGCAGCTTGTGGACTCCGTCCTACAATGAGCAGTTCTTC	CASSLWTPSYNEQFF
few	TRBV6-7	TRBJ1-5	TRBD1	TGTGCCAAGGGACAGACGGGTCAGCCCCAGCATTTT	CAKGQTGQPQHF
.	TRBV6-5	TRBJ2-1	.	TGTGCCAGCATGGCGGGGTACAGCTCCTACAATGAGCAGTTCTTC	CASMAGYSSYNEQFF
.	TRBV11-2	TRBJ1-1	.	TGTGCCAGCAGCCCTCCGACAGGTCGGAACACTGAAGCTTTCTTT	CASSPPTGRNTEAFF
.	TRBV6-5	TRBJ1-2	.	TGTGCCAGCAGTTACGCAGGGTCCGACTATGGCTACACCTTC	CASSYAGSDYGYTF
few	TRBV10-3	TRBJ1-6	TRBD1	TGTGCCATCAGTGAGTCGGGCAGGGGGGATAATTCACCCCTCCACTTT	CAISESGRGDNSPLHF
.	TRBV27	TRBJ2-7	.	TGTGCCAGCAGTCCGTCCGGGTATGCCTACGAGCAGTACTTC	CASSPSGYAYEQYF
.	TRBV19	TRBJ1-5	TRBD1	TGTGCCAGTACCCTGGGCAGGGGGCGCCCCTATAGCAATCAGCCCCAGCATTTT	CASTLGRGRPYSNQPQHF
once	TRBV9	TRBJ2-7	TRBD1	TGTGCCAGCAGCGTAGAGGGACAGTCTTCCTACGAGCAGTACTTC	CASSVEGQSSYEQYF
.	TRBV27	TRBJ1-2	.	TGTGCCAGCAGCTCATCGGACACTAACTATGGCTACACCTTC	CASSSSDTNYGYTF
.	TRBV10-3	TRBJ1-2	TRBD1	TGTGCCATCAGTGAGTCGGGCCGGGACAGGGAAGCCTTC	CAISESGRDREAF
.	TRBV5-6	TRBJ1-5	TRBD1	TGTGCCAGCAGCCTCAGACAGGGAGGCAATCAGCCCCAGCATTTT	CASSLRQGGNQPQHF
few	TRBV2	TRBJ2-5	.	TGTGCCAGCACGGGACACCCACAGACCCAGTACTTC	CASTGHPQTQYF
.	TRBV19	TRBJ2-7	TRBD1	TGTGCCAGTAGTCGGACAGGGGGTAGGTACGAGCAGTACTTC	CASSRTGGRYEQYF
few	TRBV28	TRBJ1-1	.	TGTGCCAACTCCCCCCTGAACACTGAAGCTTTCTTT	CANSPLNTEAFF
.	TRBV5-1	TRBJ2-1	TRBD2	TGCGCCAGCAGCCCGTCTAGCGGGAGCAACAATGAGCAGTTCTTC	CASSPSSGSNNEQFF
.	TRBV6-5	TRBJ2-1	.	TGTGCCAGCAGTATTCTAGCGAACAGCTACAATGAGCAGTTCTTC	CASSILANSYNEQFF
.	TRBV6-6	TRBJ2-3	TRBD2	TGTGCCCGCAACCCACTTAGCGGGGGACCCACAGATACGCAGTATTTT	CARNPLSGGPTDTQYF
few	TRBV5-1	TRBJ2-7	.	TGCGCCAGCAGAAGGGACTCCCCGAACGGGGGCGAGCAGTACTTC	CASRRDSPNGGEQYF